The 23 T cell receptor beta chains below were found in one sample sequenced in a study of chemoradiotherapy in HPV16-positive cancers. TCRdb keeps only in-frame clones here, not all; method: immunoSEQ multiplex PCR. Among some 9,800 clones listed, 91% were seen once. This specimen was blood, taken from a patient who underwent chemoradiotherapy. These receptors all stem from a human donor with HPV-associated anogenital cancer.

The sample holds one count of this clone. The rearrangement joins TRBV18 to TRBJ1-4; D possibly corresponds to TRBD1 (6 bases). This CDR3 region has 17 residues. V was trimmed by 2 bases and J by 7 bases, leaving 20 bases between them. Germline CDR1 is KGHSH and CDR2 is LQKENI. The DNA for the CDR3 is TGTGCCAGCTCACCAGAGAACAGGGACTACCGAGGTGAAAAACTGTTTTTT. Protein sequence: CASSPENRDYRGEKLFF.

The chain couples TRBV9 to TRBJ2-2; 10 nucleotides align to TRBD1. There are 17 residues in the CDR3. V gave up 4 bases and J gave up 6 bases; unmatched junction bases: 12. The germline V gene has CDR1 SGDLS and CDR2 YYNGEE. In nucleotides, the CDR3 is TGTGCCAGCAGCATGACAGGGGGCACTAACCCGGCCGGGGAGCTGTTTTTT. This translates into CASSMTGGTNPAGELFF.

The CDR3 DNA reads as TGCGCCAGCAGCCAAGGTTCCTGGAATGAGCAGTTCTTC. Translated, it gives CASSQGSWNEQFF. The V gene is TRBV4-1, the J gene TRBJ2-1; D unresolved. Germline V gives CDR1 MGHRA, CDR2 YSYEKL. Trimming took off 1 base at V and 7 bases at J, with 8 bases between the two ends. This CDR3 region has 13 residues.

The chain has TRBV5-1 and TRBJ2-3; a possible D gene is TRBD2 (5 bases). CDR3 size: 14 residues. The germline V gene has CDR1 SGHRS and CDR2 YFSETQ. V was cut by 4 bases and J by 0 bases, with 9 bases left in between. CDR3: CASSLDSSTDTQYF. CDR3 nucleotide sequence: TGCGCCAGCAGCCTGGACTCTAGCACAGATACGCAGTATTTT.

The J gene is TRBJ2-7, the V gene TRBV7-9, with D tentatively TRBD1 (6 bases). The CDR3 has 12 residues. V was pared by 1 base and J by 9 bases, with 10 bases between. Germline V lookup: CDR1 SEHNR, CDR2 FQNEAQ (reference sequence). CDR3 in DNA: TGTGCCAGCAGCTTAGTTGGGGGCGTGCAGTACTTC. It encodes CASSLVGGVQYF.

This chain connects TRBV6-4 to TRBJ2-2, with D unclear. V lost 2 bases and J lost 3, with 4 bases in between. This CDR3 spans 13 amino acids. Germline lookup yields CDR1 MRHNA and CDR2 SNTAGT. The CDR3 DNA reads as TGTGCCAGCAGTGACAGGGACACCGGGGAGCTGTTTTTT. The encoded protein is CASSDRDTGELFF.

The chain links TRBV7-8 to TRBJ2-3, with TRBD2 identical over 11 bases. There are 16 residues in the CDR3. J lost 1 base, V lost 4 bases, and 4 bases had no gene match. Germline V gives CDR1 SGHVS, CDR2 FQNEAQ. The chain's CDR3 is CASSWTSGSGTDTQYF. The CDR3 nucleotides read TGTGCCAGCAGCTGGACTAGCGGGTCGGGCACAGATACGCAGTATTTT.

This chain uses TRBV5-1 with TRBJ2-2; 12 bases agree with TRBD2. J gave up 4 bases and V 3 bases, and 4 bases lay outside the gene matches. The CDR3 is made up of 16 amino acids. Germline lookup yields CDR1 SGHRS and CDR2 YFSETQ. CDR3 amino acids: CASSWRTSGATGELFF. CDR3 nucleotides: TGCGCCAGCAGCTGGAGGACTAGCGGGGCCACCGGGGAGCTGTTTTTT. The full variable domain, in which reference TRBV5-1 and TRBJ2-2 provide the parts outside the CDR3, is KAGVTQTPRYLIKTRGQQVTLSCSPISGHRSVSWYQQTPGQGLQFLFEYFSETQRNKGNFPGRFSGRQFSNSRSEMNVSTLELGDSALYLCASSWRTSGATGELFFGEGSRLTVL.

The gene calls are TRBV7-9 and TRBJ2-7; possible D gene TRBD1, 6 bases. This CDR3 has 13 residues. V lost 5 bases to trimming and J lost 0 bases, with 8 bases between them. Germline V gene lookup returns CDR1 SEHNR and CDR2 FQNEAQ (reference sequence). CDR3 residues: CASSGDNSYEQYV. CDR3 nucleotides: TGTGCCAGCAGCGGGGACAACTCCTACGAGCAGTACGTC.

This chain uses TRBV7-2 with TRBJ1-6; weak D call: TRBD1 (5 bases). The CDR3 has 14 amino acids. V shed 5 bases and J shed 6 bases, with 11 bases lying between them. CDR1 is SGHTA and CDR2 is FQGNSA in the germline V gene. The CDR3 reads CASSAGGFNSPLHF. CDR3 coding DNA: TGTGCCAGCAGCGCCGGGGGATTTAATTCACCCCTCCACTTT. The whole variable domain, remainder taken from reference TRBV7-2 and TRBJ1-6, is GAGVSQSPSNKVTEKGKDVELRCDPISGHTALYWYRQSLGQGLEFLIYFQGNSAPDKSGLPSDRFSAERTGGSVSTLTIQRTQQEDSAVYLCASSAGGFNSPLHFGNGTRLTVT.

This clone is a singleton in its sample. The rearrangement uses TRBV9 and TRBJ1-1; 7 bases map to TRBD1. The CDR3 contains 16 residues. The germline CDR1 and CDR2 sequences are SGDLS and YYNGEE. Trimming removed 3 bases from V and 0 bases from J; junction bases left unmatched: 8. Written as DNA, the CDR3 is TGTGCCAGCAGCGCACCAGGGGGACAGCTGAACACTGAAGCTTTCTTT. It yields the protein CASSAPGGQLNTEAFF.

J is TRBJ2-1 and V is TRBV2, with 7 bases aligning to TRBD1. Germline V lookup: CDR1 SNHLY, CDR2 FYNNEI. The CDR3 sequence is 15 residues long. V gave up 4 bases and J gave up 2 bases; unmatched junction bases: 5. The CDR3 nucleotides read TGTGCCAGCAGTGCAGACAGGGACACCTACAATGAGCAGTTCTTC. Residues: CASSADRDTYNEQFF.

V and J are TRBV5-1 and TRBJ1-5; perhaps TRBD1 as D (5 bases). The V end lost 4 bases, the J end lost 7 bases, and 18 bases lay between the germline ends. The CDR3 runs 15 residues. The germline V gene encodes CDR1 SGHRS and CDR2 YFSETQ. The DNA for the CDR3 is TGCGCCAGCAGCCGCCGGGAGGGGTCGAGACAGCCCCAGCATTTT. Translating gives CASSRREGSRQPQHF.

This chain joins TRBV9 and TRBJ2-2, with 9 positions matching TRBD2. Germline CDR1 reads SGDLS; CDR2 reads YYNGEE. Unmatched junction bases numbered 11, after V lost 3 bases and J lost 2 bases. The length of the CDR3 is 18 residues. Here the CDR3 reads CASSAGLADTFNTGELFF. The CDR3 DNA reads TGTGCCAGCAGCGCGGGACTAGCCGACACCTTCAACACCGGGGAGCTGTTTTTT.

The gene calls are TRBV6-1 and TRBJ2-7, with D unresolved. V shed 5 bases and J shed 5 bases, with 10 bases lying between them. Germline CDR1 is MNHNS and CDR2 is SASEGT. CDR3 length: 12 amino acids. Here the CDR3 reads CASSPWLDEQYF. In DNA form, the CDR3 reads TGTGCCAGCAGTCCTTGGTTGGACGAGCAGTACTTC.

The chain combines TRBV19 with TRBJ1-5; D ambiguous. Trimming shortened V by 3 bases and J by 3 bases, and 3 bases separated the two germline ends. Germline-derived CDR1 and CDR2 are LNHDA and SQIVND (reference sequence). This CDR3 is 12 amino acids long. The CDR3, as DNA: TGTGCCAGTAGTATTGCCAATCAGCCCCAGCATTTT. Translation gives CASSIANQPQHF. The full variable domain, in which reference TRBV19 and TRBJ1-5 provide the parts outside the CDR3, is DGGITQSPKYLFRKEGQNVTLSCEQNLNHDAMYWYRQDPGQGLRLIYYSQIVNDFQKGDIAEGYSVSREKKESFPLTVTSAQKNPTAFYLCASSIANQPQHFGDGTRLSIL.

This chain joins TRBV18 and TRBJ1-2, with D hard to call. In germline, CDR1 is KGHSH, CDR2 LQKENI. Deletions cut 4 bases from V and 6 bases from J, with 15 bases between. CDR3 length: 14 amino acids. The CDR3 DNA reads TGTGCCAGCTCACGATTTAACAGTGAGGATGGCTACACCTTC. Its protein is CASSRFNSEDGYTF.

For the CDR3, the DNA is TGCGCCAGCAGCTTCGGACAGGGAAAGGAAAAACTGTTTTTT. Translating gives CASSFGQGKEKLFF. The genes are TRBV5-1 and TRBJ1-4; 8 nucleotides agree with TRBD1. The V segment lost 2 bases and the J segment 8 bases; nucleotides outside the gene matches: 5. Germline lookup yields CDR1 SGHRS and CDR2 YFSETQ. This CDR3 spans 14 amino acids.

The chain joins TRBV2 to TRBJ2-5, with D hard to call. Trimming took off 4 bases at V and 1 base at J, with 7 bases between the two ends. In germline, CDR1 is SNHLY, CDR2 FYNNEI. CDR3 length: 13 amino acids. This chain's CDR3 is CASSVRTQETQYF. CDR3 nucleotide sequence: TGTGCCAGCAGTGTCCGGACCCAAGAGACCCAGTACTTC.

This chain joins TRBV9 and TRBJ2-3; weak D call: TRBD1 (6 bases). The CDR3 totals 16 residues. Looked up from germline, CDR1 is SGDLS and CDR2 is YYNGEE. V was pared by 3 bases and J by 2 bases, with 16 bases between. The CDR3: CASSANRARLTDTQYF. The DNA of the CDR3 is TGTGCCAGCAGCGCAAACAGGGCCAGGCTCACAGATACGCAGTATTTT.

The chain is built from TRBV5-6 and TRBJ2-1; 13 bases are a match to TRBD2. The CDR3 spans 16 residues. The germline V gene encodes CDR1 SGHDT and CDR2 YYEEEE. V lost 4 bases to trimming and J lost 9 bases; unmatched junction nucleotides: 10. The CDR3, as DNA: TGTGCCAGCAGCATCCTACTAGCGGGGGGGCTACGTGAGCAGTTCTTC. It codes for CASSILLAGGLREQFF.

The chain employs TRBV14 and TRBJ1-4; 7 nucleotides match TRBD1. Trimming took 1 base from V and 4 from J; bases not matched to a gene: 3. The CDR3 contains 15 residues. CDR1 and CDR2 from the germline V gene are SGHDN and FVKESK. CDR3 protein: CASSQADRINEKLFF. In DNA form, the CDR3 reads TGTGCCAGCAGCCAAGCGGACAGGATTAATGAAAAACTGTTTTTT.

The rearrangement joins TRBV5-5 to TRBJ2-2, with D possibly being TRBD1 (6 bases). V lost 4 bases, J lost 1 base, and 14 bases lay in between. The CDR3 contains 16 residues. Germline V gene data show CDR1 as SGHKS and CDR2 as YYEKEE (reference sequence). The CDR3 DNA sequence: TGTGCCAGCAGCCATGACAGGTCCATGAACACCGGGGAGCTGTTTTTT. Protein product: CASSHDRSMNTGELFF. Variable domain in full (rest from reference TRBV5-5 and TRBJ2-2): DAGVTQSPTHLIKTRGQQVTLRCSPISGHKSVSWYQQVLGQGPQFIFQYYEKEERGRGNFPDRFSARQFPNYSSELNVNALLLGDSALYLCASSHDRSMNTGELFFGEGSRLTVL.